This TCR beta chain derives from a study of blood T cell repertoires in COVID-19. Overall study: Donors in the United States, Italy and Spain gave samples during acute or convalescent COVID-19. In each case, the material was cDNA or gDNA derived from T cells, B-cell-depleted T cells, or PBMCs.

Authors' data handling: Reference gene primers were amplified, and this amplification served to estimate nucleated cell counts. Clones were read by immunoSEQ multiplex PCR, and TCRdb kept only the in-frame ones, dropping some. The D gene and trimming were derived from the DNA, and the V and J assignments and clone size from that table. Of some 250,000 clones listed, around 84% are singletons. Cohorts were determined from participant-reported clinical history. The CDR3 contains 13 residues. The V gene lost 5 bases and the J gene lost 7 bases, with 12 bases spanning the gap. CDR1 and CDR2 from the germline V gene are LNHDA and SQIVND (reference sequence).

The genes are TRBV19 and TRBJ2-1, with a tentative D call TRBD2 (6 bases). Specimen: PBMCs or T cells enriched from blood (not recorded which). The TCR comes from a man between 18 and 35 years old who had recovered from COVID-19. CDR3 DNA: TGTGCCAGTAGTCGGGGACTCCCAAATGAGCAGTTCTTC. Its translation is CASSRGLPNEQFF.